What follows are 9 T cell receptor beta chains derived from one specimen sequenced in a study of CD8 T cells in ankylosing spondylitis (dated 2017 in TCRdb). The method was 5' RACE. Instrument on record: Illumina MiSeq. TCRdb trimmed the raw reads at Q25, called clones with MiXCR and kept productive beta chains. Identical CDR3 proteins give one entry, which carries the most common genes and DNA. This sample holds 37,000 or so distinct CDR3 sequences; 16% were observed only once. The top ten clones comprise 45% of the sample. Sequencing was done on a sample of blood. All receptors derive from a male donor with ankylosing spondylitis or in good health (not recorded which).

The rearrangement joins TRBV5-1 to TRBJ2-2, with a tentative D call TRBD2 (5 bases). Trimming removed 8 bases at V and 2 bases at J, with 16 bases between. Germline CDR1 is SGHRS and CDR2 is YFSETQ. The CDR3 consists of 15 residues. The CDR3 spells CASMNAGINTGELFF. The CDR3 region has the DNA TGCGCCAGTATGAATGCCGGGATTAACACCGGGGAGCTGTTTTTT.

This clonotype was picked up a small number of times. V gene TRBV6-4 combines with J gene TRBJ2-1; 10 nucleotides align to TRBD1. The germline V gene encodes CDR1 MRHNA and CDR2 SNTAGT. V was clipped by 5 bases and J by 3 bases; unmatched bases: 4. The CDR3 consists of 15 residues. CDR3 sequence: CASSSGTGDYNEQFF. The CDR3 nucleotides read TGTGCCAGCAGTTCCGGGACAGGGGACTACAATGAGCAGTTCTTC.

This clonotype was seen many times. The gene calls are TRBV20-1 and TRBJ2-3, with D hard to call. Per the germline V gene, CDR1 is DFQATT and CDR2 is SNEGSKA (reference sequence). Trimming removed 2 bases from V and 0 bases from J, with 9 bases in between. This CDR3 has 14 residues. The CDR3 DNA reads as TGCAGTGCTAGAAGGTCTCCTAGCACAGATACGCAGTATTTT. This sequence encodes CSARRSPSTDTQYF.

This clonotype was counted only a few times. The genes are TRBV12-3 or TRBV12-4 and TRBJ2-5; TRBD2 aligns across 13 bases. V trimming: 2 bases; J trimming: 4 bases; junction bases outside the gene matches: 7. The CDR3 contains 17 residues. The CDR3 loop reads CASSLRLAGGQGETQYF. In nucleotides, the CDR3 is TGTGCCAGCAGTTTAAGACTAGCGGGGGGCCAGGGAGAGACCCAGTACTTC.

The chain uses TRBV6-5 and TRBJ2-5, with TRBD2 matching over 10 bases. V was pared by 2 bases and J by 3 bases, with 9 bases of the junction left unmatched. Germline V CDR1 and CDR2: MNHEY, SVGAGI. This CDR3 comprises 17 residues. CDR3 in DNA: TGTGCCAGCAGTTACGGGTCTAGCGGGGGTCTGGAAGAGACCCAGTACTTC. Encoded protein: CASSYGSSGGLEETQYF.

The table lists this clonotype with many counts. DNA for the CDR3: TGTGCCAGCAGCCACTCTGAGTGGGATCCCAACAATGAGCAGTTCTTC. Its translation: CASSHSEWDPNNEQFF. The V gene is TRBV7-6, the J gene TRBJ2-1, with D unclear. The length of the CDR3 is 16 residues. V dropped 5 bases and J dropped 5 bases, with 19 bases sitting between them. From germline, CDR1 is SGHVS and CDR2 FNYEAQ.

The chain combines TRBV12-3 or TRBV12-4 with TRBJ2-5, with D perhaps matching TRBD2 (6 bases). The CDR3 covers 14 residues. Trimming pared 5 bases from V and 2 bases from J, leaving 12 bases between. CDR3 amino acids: CASSTRTTQETQYF. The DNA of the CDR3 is TGTGCCAGCAGTACCCGGACTACACAAGAGACCCAGTACTTC.

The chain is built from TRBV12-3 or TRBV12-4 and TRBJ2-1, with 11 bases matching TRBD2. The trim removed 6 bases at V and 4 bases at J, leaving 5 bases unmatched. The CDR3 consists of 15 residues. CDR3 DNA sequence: TGTGCCAGCAGGGGGGGACTAGCGGAGTACAATGAGCAGTTCTTC. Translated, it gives CASRGGLAEYNEQFF.

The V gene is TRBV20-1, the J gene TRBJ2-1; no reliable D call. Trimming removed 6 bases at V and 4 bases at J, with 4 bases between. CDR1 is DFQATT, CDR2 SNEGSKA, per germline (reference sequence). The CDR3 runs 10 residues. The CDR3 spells CSAGYNEQFF. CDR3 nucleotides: TGCAGTGCCGGGTACAATGAGCAGTTCTTC.